This is a list of T cell receptor beta chains from one sample in a study of post-analysis software for immune sequencing data. TCRdb reanalysed the PCR reads using MiXCR and keeps one entry per CDR3 protein. This sample has roughly 180,000 distinct CDR3 sequences, with roughly 31% found just once. Sequenced input: blood. The receptors shown here come from a girl between 10 and 17 years old with multiple sclerosis. The CDR3 runs from the conserved cysteine through the conserved F or W. D genes are given only for firm matches. Clone size is stated in some rows and not others, as once, few, many or a class when expanded.

clone size: NA; D gene: TRBD2; V gene: TRBV6-5; J gene: TRBJ2-3; CDR3 DNA: TGTACCAGCAGTTATGAGCGGGACACAGATACGCAGTATTTT; CDR3 protein: CTSSYERDTDTQYF
clone size: few; D gene: TRBD1; V gene: TRBV10-3; J gene: TRBJ2-1; CDR3 DNA: TGTGCCATCCAGGGGGCTGGATACAATGAGCAGTTCTTC; CDR3 protein: CAIQGAGYNEQFF
clone size: NA; D gene: TRBD2; V gene: TRBV24-1; J gene: TRBJ2-1; CDR3 DNA: TGTGCCACCAGTGGTAGGACTAGCGCGTGGGGGTCGGAGCAGTTCTTC; CDR3 protein: CATSGRTSAWGSEQFF
clone size: many; D gene: NA; V gene: TRBV7-9; J gene: TRBJ2-7; CDR3 DNA: TGTGCCAGCAGCCGTCGGAGCGACGAGCAGTACTTC; CDR3 protein: CASSRRSDEQYF
clone size: once; D gene: NA; V gene: TRBV19; J gene: TRBJ2-7; CDR3 DNA: TGTGCCAGTAGTATTTGGGGAACCGCCCACGAGCAGTACTTC; CDR3 protein: CASSIWGTAHEQYF
clone size: NA; D gene: TRBD1; V gene: TRBV6-1; J gene: TRBJ2-3; CDR3 DNA: TGTGCCAGCCGGGACAGGGTGACGGGAGGATCTGATACGCAGTATTTT; CDR3 protein: CASRDRVTGGSDTQYF
clone size: few; D gene: NA; V gene: TRBV4-2; J gene: TRBJ1-2; CDR3 DNA: TGTGCCAGCAGCGAGAAGGGCATCTATGGCTACACCTTC; CDR3 protein: CASSEKGIYGYTF
clone size: few; D gene: NA; V gene: TRBV4-1; J gene: TRBJ2-2; CDR3 DNA: TGCGCCAGCAGCCAGACAGGAGCACCCGGGGAGCTGTTTTTT; CDR3 protein: CASSQTGAPGELFF
clone size: NA; D gene: NA; V gene: TRBV11-2; J gene: TRBJ2-3; CDR3 DNA: TGTGCCAGCAGCCAACGGGGGCCGGGGATCCCCACAGATACGCAGTATTTT; CDR3 protein: CASSQRGPGIPTDTQYF
clone size: many; D gene: NA; V gene: TRBV6-5; J gene: TRBJ2-1; CDR3 DNA: TGTGCCAGCAGCCCGGGGGTTGGCTCCTACAATGAGCAGTTCTTC; CDR3 protein: CASSPGVGSYNEQFF
clone size: few; D gene: TRBD1; V gene: TRBV6-6; J gene: TRBJ2-5; CDR3 DNA: TGTGCCAGCAGTTACAAGGGACAGGGGGGAGGAGAGACCCAGTACTTC; CDR3 protein: CASSYKGQGGGETQYF
clone size: few; D gene: TRBD1; V gene: TRBV20-1; J gene: TRBJ2-5; CDR3 DNA: TGCAGTGCGCGGGACAGGCAAGAGACCCAGTACTTC; CDR3 protein: CSARDRQETQYF
clone size: NA; D gene: NA; V gene: TRBV9; J gene: TRBJ1-5; CDR3 DNA: TGTGCCAGCAGCGTAGGGGACCGATTTGGTTTCCAGCCCCAGCATTTT; CDR3 protein: CASSVGDRFGFQPQHF
clone size: NA; D gene: TRBD1; V gene: TRBV6-5; J gene: TRBJ1-4; CDR3 DNA: TGTGCCAGCAGTCCGACGGCCGGACAGGGAGAAAAACTGTTTTTT; CDR3 protein: CASSPTAGQGEKLFF
clone size: many; D gene: TRBD1; V gene: TRBV6-5; J gene: TRBJ2-1; CDR3 DNA: TGTGCCAGCACCCGGGGGACAGGCAATGAGCAGTTCTTC; CDR3 protein: CASTRGTGNEQFF
clone size: NA; D gene: NA; V gene: TRBV20-1; J gene: TRBJ2-7; CDR3 DNA: TGCAGTGCTAGGGACAAGCAGTACTTC; CDR3 protein: CSARDKQYF
clone size: NA; D gene: NA; V gene: TRBV19; J gene: TRBJ2-7; CDR3 DNA: TGTGCCAGTAGTATTGCGGGGACCTACGAGCAGTACTTC; CDR3 protein: CASSIAGTYEQYF
clone size: NA; D gene: NA; V gene: TRBV5-1; J gene: TRBJ2-6; CDR3 DNA: TGCGCCAGCAGCGCCGGGACCCGCTGGACTGGGGCCAACGTCCTGACTTTC; CDR3 protein: CASSAGTRWTGANVLTF
clone size: many; D gene: TRBD1; V gene: TRBV19; J gene: TRBJ2-5; CDR3 DNA: TGTGCCAGTAGTCCCCCGGGACAGTACCAAGAGACCCAGTACTTC; CDR3 protein: CASSPPGQYQETQYF
clone size: NA; D gene: NA; V gene: TRBV20-1; J gene: TRBJ1-4; CDR3 DNA: TGCAGTGCTAGAAGGACAGCAAATGAAAAACTGTTTTTT; CDR3 protein: CSARRTANEKLFF
clone size: many; D gene: NA; V gene: TRBV10-3; J gene: TRBJ1-2; CDR3 DNA: TGTGCCATCAGTGAGTCGAGAACAGGCATACATGGCTACACCTTC; CDR3 protein: CAISESRTGIHGYTF
clone size: many; D gene: NA; V gene: TRBV20-1; J gene: TRBJ1-1; CDR3 DNA: TGCAGTGCTCATCCCCTGGGGGGCTTGAACACTGAAGCTTTCTTT; CDR3 protein: CSAHPLGGLNTEAFF
clone size: NA; D gene: NA; V gene: TRBV21-1; J gene: TRBJ2-6; CDR3 DNA: TGTGCCGGCAGCAAAGCGCCCCACTCTGGGGCCAACGTCCTGACTTTC; CDR3 protein: CAGSKAPHSGANVLTF
clone size: NA; D gene: NA; V gene: TRBV2; J gene: TRBJ1-5; CDR3 DNA: TGTGCCAGCCGGCGTAGCAATCAGCCCCAGCATTTT; CDR3 protein: CASRRSNQPQHF
clone size: many; D gene: NA; V gene: TRBV5-1; J gene: TRBJ2-6; CDR3 DNA: TGCGCCAGCAGCCCGGTGGGCTCTGGGGCCAACGTCCTGACTTTC; CDR3 protein: CASSPVGSGANVLTF
clone size: many; D gene: TRBD2; V gene: TRBV12-3/TRBV12-4; J gene: TRBJ2-1; CDR3 DNA: TGTGCCAGCACGGGACTAGCGACCTACAATGAGCAGTTCTTC; CDR3 protein: CASTGLATYNEQFF
clone size: many; D gene: TRBD1; V gene: TRBV5-8; J gene: TRBJ2-7; CDR3 DNA: TGTGCCAGCAGGCGGGACAGGGCCCCCGAGCAGTACTTC; CDR3 protein: CASRRDRAPEQYF
clone size: NA; D gene: TRBD2; V gene: TRBV28; J gene: TRBJ2-7; CDR3 DNA: TGTGCCAGCAGCACAAGACTAGCGGGTTCCTACGAGCAGTACTTC; CDR3 protein: CASSTRLAGSYEQYF
clone size: NA; D gene: TRBD1; V gene: TRBV3-1; J gene: TRBJ1-5; CDR3 DNA: TGTGCCAGCAGCCCGGACAGGGTCGGAGATCAGCCCCAGCATTTT; CDR3 protein: CASSPDRVGDQPQHF
clone size: few; D gene: NA; V gene: TRBV5-1; J gene: TRBJ2-1; CDR3 DNA: TGCGCCAGCAGGCCGACTAGTTCGCACAATGAGCAGTTCTTC; CDR3 protein: CASRPTSSHNEQFF
clone size: many; D gene: NA; V gene: TRBV15; J gene: TRBJ2-1; CDR3 DNA: TGTGCCACCAGCAGAGATACAGCGGAGTCTTACAATGAGCAGTTCTTC; CDR3 protein: CATSRDTAESYNEQFF
clone size: NA; D gene: NA; V gene: TRBV20-1; J gene: TRBJ1-2; CDR3 DNA: TGCAGTGTTTACCCAGGGAAGGGTAACTATGGCTACACCTTC; CDR3 protein: CSVYPGKGNYGYTF
clone size: NA; D gene: NA; V gene: TRBV28; J gene: TRBJ2-7; CDR3 DNA: TGTGCCAGCAGAACAGGTTTCTACGAGCAGTACTTC; CDR3 protein: CASRTGFYEQYF
clone size: NA; D gene: NA; V gene: TRBV19; J gene: TRBJ2-5; CDR3 DNA: TGTGCCAGTAGTTGGGACGGAAGGGAGCAGTACTTC; CDR3 protein: CASSWDGREQYF
clone size: few; D gene: NA; V gene: TRBV3-1; J gene: TRBJ2-7; CDR3 DNA: TGTGCCAGCAGCCAAGATTCGGGGCCTCCCTACAATGAGCAGTACTTC; CDR3 protein: CASSQDSGPPYNEQYF
clone size: NA; D gene: TRBD1; V gene: TRBV5-1; J gene: TRBJ2-7; CDR3 DNA: TGCGCCAGCAGCCTTGGGCAGGGGGCTGTCTACGAGCAGTACTTC; CDR3 protein: CASSLGQGAVYEQYF
clone size: NA; D gene: NA; V gene: TRBV24-1; J gene: TRBJ2-3; CDR3 DNA: TGTGCCACCAGTGATTTTACCCAGAGAGGAAAGACGCAGTATTTT; CDR3 protein: CATSDFTQRGKTQYF
clone size: NA; D gene: NA; V gene: TRBV27; J gene: TRBJ2-2; CDR3 DNA: TGTGCCAGCAGTTTCAGCCCCCGAGGGTCCGGGGAGCTGTTTTTT; CDR3 protein: CASSFSPRGSGELFF
clone size: NA; D gene: TRBD2; V gene: TRBV4-2; J gene: TRBJ2-1; CDR3 DNA: TGTGCCAGCAGTCAAGGACTAGCGGGAAAGGCTGAGCAGTTCTTC; CDR3 protein: CASSQGLAGKAEQFF
clone size: NA; D gene: NA; V gene: TRBV29-1; J gene: TRBJ2-1; CDR3 DNA: TGCAGCGTTTACTGGTCCTACAATGAGCAGTTCTTC; CDR3 protein: CSVYWSYNEQFF
clone size: many; D gene: TRBD2; V gene: TRBV6-6; J gene: TRBJ2-7; CDR3 DNA: TGTGCCAGCAGTTACTCCTTTCTAGCGGGAGGGTTCTACGAGCAGTACTTC; CDR3 protein: CASSYSFLAGGFYEQYF
clone size: NA; D gene: NA; V gene: TRBV12-3/TRBV12-4; J gene: TRBJ1-5; CDR3 DNA: TGTGCCAGCAGTCTCCGACGGTATAGCAATCAGCCCCAGCATTTT; CDR3 protein: CASSLRRYSNQPQHF
clone size: many; D gene: NA; V gene: TRBV5-6; J gene: TRBJ2-3; CDR3 DNA: TGTGCCAGCAGCTTCCTCTCCACAGATACGCAGTATTTT; CDR3 protein: CASSFLSTDTQYF
clone size: NA; D gene: NA; V gene: TRBV28; J gene: TRBJ2-7; CDR3 DNA: TGTGCCAGCGGCCGCGATGTTACATACAATGAGCAGTACTTC; CDR3 protein: CASGRDVTYNEQYF
clone size: few; D gene: NA; V gene: TRBV15; J gene: TRBJ1-4; CDR3 DNA: TGTGCCACCAGCAGAGATGAGAAGGGTTTCGCAACTAATGAAAAACTGTTTTTT; CDR3 protein: CATSRDEKGFATNEKLFF
clone size: few; D gene: NA; V gene: TRBV12-3/TRBV12-4; J gene: TRBJ2-7; CDR3 DNA: TGTGCCAGCAGTCACACTGGGGACAAGGATGGCGAGCAGTACTTC; CDR3 protein: CASSHTGDKDGEQYF
clone size: many; D gene: NA; V gene: TRBV4-1; J gene: TRBJ2-7; CDR3 DNA: TGCGCCAGCAGCCAAGATTCAAGTTACGAGCAGTACTTC; CDR3 protein: CASSQDSSYEQYF
clone size: few; D gene: NA; V gene: TRBV9; J gene: TRBJ1-1; CDR3 DNA: TGTGCCAGCAGCGTAGCCCCGAACATCGGGATGAACACTGAAGCTTTCTTT; CDR3 protein: CASSVAPNIGMNTEAFF
clone size: NA; D gene: NA; V gene: TRBV5-1; J gene: TRBJ2-3; CDR3 DNA: TGCGCCAGCAGCCCCTCAGAGGGGAGCACAGATACGCAGTATTTT; CDR3 protein: CASSPSEGSTDTQYF
clone size: many; D gene: TRBD2; V gene: TRBV20-1; J gene: TRBJ2-1; CDR3 DNA: TGCAGTGCTAGGATGCCGGGAACTAGCGGCCACAATGAGCAGTTCTTC; CDR3 protein: CSARMPGTSGHNEQFF
clone size: NA; D gene: TRBD1; V gene: TRBV5-1; J gene: TRBJ2-1; CDR3 DNA: TGCGCCAGCAGCCCCGGGACAGAAACCTACAATGAGCAGTTCTTC; CDR3 protein: CASSPGTETYNEQFF
clone size: many; D gene: NA; V gene: TRBV29-1; J gene: TRBJ1-2; CDR3 DNA: TGCAGCGTTTATAGGGGTGAATGGGGGCGGCATGAGGGAGCTGGCTACACCTTC; CDR3 protein: CSVYRGEWGRHEGAGYTF
clone size: NA; D gene: NA; V gene: TRBV20-1; J gene: TRBJ1-2; CDR3 DNA: TGCAGTGCTAGAGATGAGACCAACTATGGCTACACCTTC; CDR3 protein: CSARDETNYGYTF
clone size: NA; D gene: TRBD2; V gene: TRBV27; J gene: TRBJ2-5; CDR3 DNA: TGTGCCTCAGCCCAACTCTCGGCTAGCGGGGTGAGCTCCAAAGAGACCCAGTACTTC; CDR3 protein: CASAQLSASGVSSKETQYF
clone size: NA; D gene: NA; V gene: TRBV12-3/TRBV12-4; J gene: TRBJ2-7; CDR3 DNA: TGTGCCAGCAGTTGGCACTACGAGCAGTACTTC; CDR3 protein: CASSWHYEQYF
clone size: NA; D gene: TRBD2; V gene: TRBV20-1; J gene: TRBJ2-1; CDR3 DNA: TGCAGTGCTAGTCCGACTAGCGGCGGGGGGGACGAGCAGTTCTTC; CDR3 protein: CSASPTSGGGDEQFF
clone size: NA; D gene: TRBD2; V gene: TRBV11-2; J gene: TRBJ2-7; CDR3 DNA: TGTGCCAGCAGCCATACTAGCGGGGGCTACGAGCAGTACTTC; CDR3 protein: CASSHTSGGYEQYF